A single T cell receptor (beta chain) is shown here with its context. This sample is part of a study of Ad26.COV2.S vaccination and SARS-CoV-2 variants. The table came from immunoSEQ multiplex PCR; TCRdb's copy has only in-frame clones and leaves some out. This table has roughly 350,000 clones, around 89% appearing once. V shed 5 bases, J shed 11 bases, and the junction held 17 bases outside the gene matches. Germline V gives CDR1 SNHLY, CDR2 FYNNEI. This CDR3 region has 15 residues. Treatment given: around 19 received Ad26.COV2.S at low or high dose, single or two shots; several received placebo; per-sample allocation not given. Sampling happened 63 days after the first vaccine or placebo injection.

The TCR sequence derives from a person aged 18-65 years who received the Ad26.COV2.S COVID-19 vaccine or a placebo. This chain links TRBV2 with TRBJ1-1, with 7 bases matching TRBD1. Specimen: peripheral blood, collected in a trial of Ad26.COV2.S vaccine versus placebo. As DNA, the CDR3 is TGTGCCAGCAGTCGCGCCTCACAGGGGATTATTGGGGCTTTCTTT. As protein: CASSRASQGIIGAFF.